Following are 18 T cell receptor beta chains from one sample sequenced in a study of blood T cell repertoires in COVID-19. The repertoire was sequenced with immunoSEQ multiplex PCR; TCRdb's copy has only in-frame clones and lacks some. The sample holds under 200,000 clones, over 75% seen once. Source material: peripheral blood. These receptors originate from an older man with active or convalescent COVID-19.

A single count supports this clone. V gene TRBV6-5 combines with J gene TRBJ1-2; D unclear. Trimming removed 7 bases at V and 3 bases at J, with 12 bases between. The CDR3 runs 13 residues. Germline CDR1 is MNHEY and CDR2 is SVGAGI. CDR3 in DNA: TGTGCCAGCACAAGCGGGCCGTACTATGGCTACACCTTC. Amino acids: CASTSGPYYGYTF.

The CDR3: CASSPTGDDNEKLFF. CDR3 nucleotide sequence: TGCGCCAGCAGCCCCACAGGGGACGATAATGAAAAACTGTTTTTT. V is TRBV5-1 and J is TRBJ1-4, with 7 bases aligning to TRBD1. The CDR3 consists of 15 residues. Looked up from germline, CDR1 is SGHRS and CDR2 is YFSETQ. With V trimmed by 4 bases and J by 4 bases, 7 bases remained unmatched.

The rearrangement uses TRBV7-8 and TRBJ2-3; D perhaps matches TRBD2 (5 bases). The germline V gene has CDR1 SGHVS and CDR2 FQNEAQ. The V end was cut by 2 bases, the J end by 2 bases, with 14 bases between. This CDR3 comprises 16 residues. CDR3 sequence reads: CASSLTASRYTDTQYF. CDR3 nucleotide sequence: TGTGCCAGCAGCTTAACCGCTAGCAGATACACAGATACGCAGTATTTT.

The V gene is TRBV5-1, the J gene TRBJ2-5; TRBD2 matches 10 bases. Trimming at V came to 1 base and at J to 3 bases, leaving 3 bases not matched to a gene. The CDR3 covers 15 residues. In germline, CDR1 is SGHRS, CDR2 YFSETQ. This CDR3 is CASSLMSGREETQYF. The CDR3 DNA is TGCGCCAGCAGCTTGATGAGCGGGAGGGAAGAGACCCAGTACTTC.

J is TRBJ2-7 and V is TRBV19; possible D gene TRBD1, 5 bases. Between the trimmed V and J ends, which lost 0 bases and 0 bases, there was a span of 6 bases. The CDR3 is 14 residues long. Germline values: CDR1 LNHDA, CDR2 SQIVND (reference sequence). As DNA, the CDR3 is TGTGCCAGTAGTATAGATGGGGCCTCCTACGAGCAGTACTTC. Encoded protein: CASSIDGASYEQYF.

The rearrangement uses TRBV3-1 (or the pseudogene TRBV3-2) and TRBJ1-1; TRBD1 might be the D (6 bases). Trimming removed 5 bases at V and 5 bases at J, with 12 bases between. The CDR3 contains 13 residues. Germline CDR1 reads LGHDT; CDR2 reads YNNKEL (reference sequence). CDR3 DNA sequence: TGTGCCAGCAGCGCCGAGGGGGGGACTGAAGCTTTCTTT. This sequence encodes CASSAEGGTEAFF.

There are a few counts of this clone. The rearrangement links TRBV30 to TRBJ1-2, with D maybe TRBD1 (6 bases). In germline, CDR1 is GTSNPN, CDR2 SVGIG (reference sequence). V dropped 5 bases and J dropped 1 base, with 14 bases sitting between them. There are 14 residues in the CDR3. The CDR3 protein is CAWGQQGSNYGYTF. The CDR3 nucleotides read TGTGCCTGGGGACAGCAGGGTAGTAACTATGGCTACACCTTC.

The V and J genes are TRBV5-4 and TRBJ1-1, with 8 bases fitting TRBD1. Losses at the gene ends were 0 bases for V and 5 bases for J; bases not matched to a gene: 6. The CDR3 totals 15 residues. Germline CDR1 and CDR2: SGHNT and YYREEE (reference sequence). Here the CDR3 reads CASSLAKQGGTEAFF. The CDR3 DNA follows: TGTGCCAGCAGCTTGGCCAAACAGGGGGGAACTGAAGCTTTCTTT.

The chain joins TRBV18 to TRBJ2-4; tentative D call: TRBD2 (6 bases). There are 15 residues in the CDR3. CDR1 and CDR2 from the germline V gene are KGHSH and LQKENI. Trimming pared 3 bases from V and 3 bases from J, leaving 12 bases between. The CDR3 coding sequence is TGTGCCAGCTCACCTTCTTCGGGACTCAAAAACATTCAGTACTTC. Translated: CASSPSSGLKNIQYF.

The chain combines TRBV5-1 with TRBJ2-1; 9 positions agree with TRBD2. V was clipped by 0 bases and J by 5 bases; unmatched bases: 3. Germline V gene data show CDR1 as SGHRS and CDR2 as YFSETQ. CDR3 length: 15 residues. The CDR3: CASSLVAGENNEQFF. The CDR3 DNA sequence: TGCGCCAGCAGCTTGGTAGCGGGGGAAAACAATGAGCAGTTCTTC.

With respect to this clone: This sample also contains other DNA sequences that code for the same CDR3. This rearrangement joins TRBV3-1 (or the pseudogene TRBV3-2) to TRBJ1-5; D not certain. Trimming shortened V by 0 bases and J by 5 bases, and 5 bases separated the two germline ends. The CDR3 is 13 residues long. Germline V gene sequence: CDR1 LGHDT, CDR2 YNNKEL (reference sequence). CDR3 protein: CASSQDRDQPQHF. CDR3 nucleotides: TGTGCCAGCAGCCAAGATCGGGATCAGCCCCAGCATTTT.

This chain joins TRBV6-6 and TRBJ2-1, with unresolved D. Germline V gene data show CDR1 as MNHNY and CDR2 as SVGAGI (reference sequence). The CDR3 contains 16 residues. V lost 6 bases and J 4 bases, leaving 19 bases between the germline ends. CDR3 sequence: CASRTPAGERYNEQFF. The CDR3 DNA sequence: TGTGCCAGCAGAACTCCCGCTGGAGAGAGGTACAATGAGCAGTTCTTC.

The chain combines TRBV2 with TRBJ1-2, with TRBD1 as a possible D gene (6 bases). This CDR3 comprises 13 residues. Germline assignment: CDR1 SNHLY and CDR2 FYNNEI. V gave up 5 bases and J gave up 6 bases, with 13 bases separating them. The CDR3 region has the DNA TGTGCCAGCAGTATGACAGGTACCAATGGCTACACCTTC. This codes for CASSMTGTNGYTF.

The chain's CDR3 is CASRLTGVTNTEAFF. CDR3 coding DNA: TGTGCCAGCAGGTTGACAGGGGTGACGAACACTGAAGCTTTCTTT. This sequence joins TRBV27 and TRBJ1-1, with 8 bases aligning to TRBD1. V was pared by 6 bases and J by 1 base, with 7 bases of the junction left unmatched. This CDR3 has 15 amino acids. Per the germline V gene, CDR1 is MNHEY and CDR2 is SMNVEV (reference sequence).

V and J are TRBV27 and TRBJ2-7; 7 bases align to TRBD1. With 8 bases clipped from V and 2 bases from J, the junction kept 6 bases outside the gene matches. The CDR3 contains 13 residues. Germline V gene data show CDR1 as MNHEY and CDR2 as SMNVEV (reference sequence). Here the CDR3 reads CASGRDSTYEQYF. The DNA for the CDR3 is TGTGCCAGCGGCCGGGACAGTACCTACGAGCAGTACTTC.

The V gene is TRBV4-1, the J gene TRBJ1-1; TRBD1 aligns across 7 bases. The CDR3 covers 13 residues. Unmatched junction bases numbered 4, after V lost 6 bases and J lost 3 bases. Germline V gene lookup returns CDR1 MGHRA and CDR2 YSYEKL. This CDR3 is CASSRQGDTEAFF. The CDR3 DNA follows: TGCGCCAGCAGTCGACAGGGAGACACTGAAGCTTTCTTT.

The chain recombines TRBV28 with TRBJ2-2, with 7 bases lining up with TRBD1. The germline V gene has CDR1 MDHEN and CDR2 SYDVKM. CDR3 length: 15 amino acids. V was clipped by 10 bases and J by 5 bases; unmatched bases: 13. CDR3 region: CATYPTGVLTGELFF. In DNA, the CDR3 is TGTGCCACCTACCCTACAGGGGTTTTAACCGGGGAGCTGTTTTTT. Full variable domain (outside the CDR3, taken from reference TRBV28 and TRBJ2-2): DVKVTQSSRYLVKRTGEKVFLECVQDMDHENMFWYRQDPGLGLRLIYFSYDVKMKEKGDIPEGYSVSREKKERFSLILESASTNQTSMYLCATYPTGVLTGELFFGEGSRLTVL.

The genes are TRBV9 and TRBJ2-6, with 15 bases that match TRBD2. The J segment lost 0 bases and the V segment lost 3 bases, leaving 7 bases of the junction unmatched. Germline CDR1 reads SGDLS; CDR2 reads YYNGEE. The CDR3 length is 20 residues. Here the CDR3 DNA reads TGTGCCAGCAGCGAAAGGGGACTAGCGGGGGGCAGCTCTGGGGCCAACGTCCTGACTTTC. As protein: CASSERGLAGGSSGANVLTF.